In its sample, the clone carrying this TCR beta chain is medium-sized. What it recognizes is unknown. A junction boundary mismatches the germline segment, possibly from a read error. The sample comes from a study of vaccination and CD4 T cells after COVID-19. CDR3 length: 13 amino acids. Germline assignment: CDR1 SSHAT and CDR2 FNYEAQ (reference sequence). The treatment denotes: roughly nine-day PBMC culture with coronavirus spike peptide pools or control peptides (ViraFEST assay). T cells were expanded with peptide pools, and expanded clonotypes were identified by TCR sequencing. After being plated at a few million per well, PBMCs were cultured with approximately 9.4 IU/ml IL-2 and roughly 10 ug/ml peptide pools. CD4+ T cells that had been cultured provided DNA sequenced with the Oncomine TCR Beta short-read assay. Genomic DNA was drawn out of CD4+ T cells grown in culture. Each CDR3 protein gets one entry after TCRdb re-called the PCR reads with MiXCR. The data hold about 14,000 distinct CDR3 sequences, with 20% to 25% observed a single time.

The clonotype comes from a human donor with COVID-19. Sequencing was carried out using cultured CD4+ T cells from blood. The chain recombines TRBV7-7 with TRBJ2-5, with TRBD1 identical over 7 bases. CDR3 sequence reads: CASSQDREETQYF. CDR3 coding DNA: TGTGCTAGCAGCCAAGACAGGGAAGAGACCCAGTACTTC.